The rows below give T cell receptor beta chains drawn from one sample of a study of blood T cell repertoires in COVID-19. Profiling relied on immunoSEQ multiplex PCR, and the TCRdb table lists in-frame clones only, not all of them. The sample consists of fewer than 450,000 clones, about 90% of them appearing once. The specimen sequenced was peripheral blood. Receptor source: a woman in her 70s with COVID-19, enrolled during active disease. The CDR3 runs from the conserved cysteine through the conserved F or W. D genes are given only for firm matches. Size values are once, few and many counts, or a class for expanded clones, and some rows have none.

>.|few|TRBV28|TRBJ1-5
CASSFGGQPQHF
TGTGCCAGCAGTTTTGGGGGCCAGCCCCAGCATTTT
>.|.|TRBV5-4|TRBJ1-2
CASSLGAGYTF
TGTGCCAGCAGCTTGGGGGCTGGCTACACCTTC
>.|once|TRBV13|TRBJ1-2
CASSPFSGGAYGYTF
TGTGCCAGCAGCCCTTTCTCCGGGGGAGCCTATGGCTACACCTTC
>TRBD1|.|TRBV11-2|TRBJ1-2
CASSSIRTGYGGYTF
TGTGCCAGCAGCTCAATAAGGACAGGGTATGGGGGCTACACCTTC
>.|few|TRBV11-2|TRBJ1-2
CASSLEGGLDYGYTF
TGTGCCAGCAGCTTAGAGGGAGGGCTGGACTATGGCTACACCTTC
>.|.|TRBV24-1|TRBJ2-7
CATITGRGEQYF
TGTGCCACCATTACAGGCCGCGGCGAGCAGTACTTC
>TRBD2|.|TRBV12-3/TRBV12-4|TRBJ2-7
CASTPRGEGEQYF
TGTGCCAGCACTCCACGGGGGGAGGGCGAGCAGTACTTC
>.|.|TRBV27|TRBJ1-2
CASSSPTQGYGYTF
TGTGCCAGCAGTTCACCAACCCAGGGATATGGCTACACCTTC
>TRBD1|.|TRBV18|TRBJ1-1
CASSPSGRGLTEAFF
TGTGCCAGCTCACCGTCGGGCAGGGGGCTCACTGAAGCTTTCTTT
>.|few|TRBV29-1|TRBJ1-5
CSVVVADGPQHF
TGCAGCGTTGTAGTAGCTGATGGGCCCCAGCATTTT
>.|.|TRBV7-2|TRBJ2-3
CASSLFAGPDTQYF
TGTGCCAGCAGCTTATTTGCGGGACCGGATACGCAGTATTTT
>.|.|TRBV30|TRBJ1-1
CAWSVWSLNTEAFF
TGTGCCTGGAGTGTATGGAGTTTGAACACTGAAGCTTTCTTT
>.|.|TRBV11-2|TRBJ2-7
CASSPDPGGTYEQYF
TGTGCCAGCAGCCCCGATCCCGGGGGTACCTACGAGCAGTACTTC
>.|.|TRBV9|TRBJ2-3
CASSVAVTDTQYF
TGTGCCAGCAGCGTAGCCGTCACAGATACGCAGTATTTT
>.|few|TRBV2|TRBJ1-3
CASSATARNTIYF
TGTGCCAGCAGTGCAACAGCCCGAAACACCATATATTTT
>.|once|TRBV24-1|TRBJ1-5
CATSDAGVTSNQPQHF
TGTGCCACCAGTGATGCAGGGGTCACAAGCAATCAGCCCCAGCATTTT
>.|.|TRBV5-4|TRBJ1-2
CASSLTESYGYTF
TGTGCCAGCAGCCTTACAGAGTCCTATGGCTACACCTTC
>TRBD1|.|TRBV7-2|TRBJ1-1
CASSADRGRNTEAFF
TGTGCCAGCAGCGCGGACAGGGGGCGGAACACTGAAGCTTTCTTT
>.|.|TRBV30|TRBJ1-5
CAWSHGGNNQPQHF
TGTGCCTGGAGCCACGGAGGGAACAATCAGCCCCAGCATTTT
>TRBD1|.|TRBV7-2|TRBJ2-5
CASSQDRGRETQYF
TGTGCCAGCAGCCAGGACAGGGGGCGAGAGACCCAGTACTTC
>.|.|TRBV6-5|TRBJ1-2
CASSYSLTGYDYGYTF
TGTGCCAGCAGTTACTCTCTAACAGGGTACGACTATGGCTACACCTTC
>.|.|TRBV5-5|TRBJ2-7
CASTTLGGEASEQYF
TGTGCCAGCACCACCCTAGGAGGGGAGGCGTCGGAGCAGTACTTC
>.|.|TRBV14|TRBJ2-3
CASSQDGGPPTDTQYF
TGTGCCAGCAGCCAAGATGGAGGACCTCCCACAGATACGCAGTATTTT
>TRBD1|.|TRBV7-9|TRBJ1-2
CASSGDSGTGYFYGYTF
TGTGCCAGCAGCGGCGACTCCGGGACAGGGTACTTCTATGGCTACACCTTC
>TRBD1|.|TRBV7-3|TRBJ2-2
CASSPDRERGGELFF
TGTGCCAGCAGCCCCGACAGGGAACGAGGCGGGGAGCTGTTTTTT
>TRBD1|.|TRBV6-4|TRBJ1-2
CASRGPGGTGYTF
TGTGCCAGCCGGGGGCCAGGGGGCACGGGCTACACCTTC
>.|.|TRBV3-1/TRBV3-2|TRBJ1-2
CASSTTVNYGYTF
TGTGCCAGCAGCACGACTGTTAACTATGGCTACACCTTC
>.|.|TRBV5-6|TRBJ1-2
CASSFGRDYGYTF
TGTGCCAGCAGCTTTGGCAGGGACTATGGCTACACCTTC
>.|.|TRBV9|TRBJ1-2
CASSVQGSSGYTF
TGTGCCAGCAGCGTACAGGGTTCCAGTGGCTACACCTTC
>TRBD1|.|TRBV3-1/TRBV3-2|TRBJ2-5
CASSQDRKGQGGETQYF
TGTGCCAGCAGCCAAGATCGGAAGGGACAGGGGGGGGAGACCCAGTACTTC
>TRBD1|.|TRBV7-2|TRBJ1-5
CASRSGTGINQPQHF
TGTGCCAGCAGATCCGGGACAGGGATCAATCAGCCCCAGCATTTT
>.|.|TRBV30|TRBJ1-1
CAWSPGLNTEAFF
TGTGCCTGGAGTCCAGGTTTGAACACTGAAGCTTTCTTT
>.|.|TRBV3-1/TRBV3-2|TRBJ1-2
CASSQDWGRDLGYDGYTF
TGTGCCAGCAGCCAAGACTGGGGGAGGGACCTAGGGTATGATGGCTACACCTTC
>.|.|TRBV2|TRBJ1-1
CASWGRGGSEAFF
TGTGCCAGCTGGGGCCGGGGAGGATCTGAAGCTTTCTTT
>.|.|TRBV11-2|TRBJ1-1
CASSLDHFPRGTEAFF
TGTGCCAGCAGCTTAGATCATTTTCCCCGCGGCACTGAAGCTTTCTTT
>TRBD2|.|TRBV7-2|TRBJ2-5
CASSLTSGPRETQYF
TGTGCCAGCAGCTTAACTAGCGGGCCCAGGGAGACCCAGTACTTC
>.|.|TRBV4-1|TRBJ1-1
CASSQDPARGLNTEAFF
TGCGCCAGCAGCCAAGACCCAGCGCGGGGCCTTAACACTGAAGCTTTCTTT
>TRBD2|.|TRBV13|TRBJ2-3
CASSPGWRGGPMNTQYF
TGTGCCAGCAGCCCAGGATGGCGGGGGGGCCCAATGAATACGCAGTATTTT
>TRBD1|.|TRBV6-6|TRBJ1-1
CASNPRQGGIAFF
TGTGCCAGCAATCCAAGACAGGGGGGGATCGCTTTCTTT
>TRBD1|.|TRBV2|TRBJ1-1
CASSGPGGMNTEAFF
TGTGCCAGCAGCGGTCCAGGGGGCATGAACACTGAAGCTTTCTTT
>.|.|TRBV21-1|TRBJ1-1
CASSKVRGISTEAFF
TGTGCCAGCAGCAAAGTCCGGGGTATCAGCACTGAAGCTTTCTTT
>.|.|TRBV30|TRBJ1-1
CAWILVFHTEAFF
TGTGCCTGGATCCTAGTTTTTCACACTGAAGCTTTCTTT
>.|.|TRBV20-1|TRBJ1-5
CSASSQGIDWPQHF
TGCAGTGCTAGTTCTCAGGGGATTGATTGGCCCCAGCATTTT
>.|.|TRBV2|TRBJ1-1
CASTESRALNTEAFF
TGTGCCAGCACCGAATCCAGGGCCTTGAACACTGAAGCTTTCTTT
>TRBD1|.|TRBV29-1|TRBJ1-2
CSVEDRRTGKFGGYTF
TGCAGCGTTGAAGATCGAAGGACAGGGAAGTTTGGGGGCTACACCTTC
>.|.|TRBV5-1|TRBJ1-2
CASSLVLEGNYGYTF
TGCGCCAGCAGCTTGGTTCTCGAGGGAAACTATGGCTACACCTTC
>TRBD1|.|TRBV6-6|TRBJ1-1
CASSHRQGMEVEAFF
TGTGCCAGCAGTCATCGACAGGGTATGGAGGTTGAAGCTTTCTTT
>.|.|TRBV11-2|TRBJ1-2
CASSHLAGSAGDGYTF
TGTGCCAGCAGCCACCTCGCGGGGTCGGCAGGTGATGGCTACACCTTC
>.|.|TRBV5-6|TRBJ1-1
CASSNRVQGSTEAFF
TGTGCCAGCAGCAACCGGGTACAGGGTAGCACTGAAGCTTTCTTT
>.|.|TRBV19|TRBJ1-2
CASSILGAQHNYGYTF
TGTGCCAGTAGTATATTGGGGGCCCAGCATAACTATGGCTACACCTTC
>.|.|TRBV14|TRBJ1-3
CASSSPRRGYSGNTIYF
TGTGCCAGCAGCTCCCCGCGGAGGGGATACTCTGGAAACACCATATATTTT
>.|few|TRBV4-1|TRBJ1-2
CASSQDPRQTAYGYTF
TGCGCCAGCAGCCAAGACCCCCGACAGACGGCCTATGGCTACACCTTC
>.|.|TRBV2|TRBJ1-2
CASSEDSRIGFTF
TGTGCCAGCAGTGAGGACAGCCGGATTGGTTTCACCTTC
>.|once|TRBV28|TRBJ1-2
CASSFGSYGYTF
TGTGCCAGCAGTTTCGGGTCGTATGGCTACACCTTC
>.|.|TRBV30|TRBJ1-4
CAWSHDEKLFF
TGTGCCTGGAGTCATGATGAAAAACTGTTTTTT
>.|.|TRBV28|TRBJ1-3
CASLTEGGAGNTIYF
TGTGCCAGCCTTACCGAGGGGGGGGCTGGAAACACCATATATTTT
>.|.|TRBV7-2|TRBJ1-1
CASSPRGNTEAFF
TGTGCCAGCAGCCCCCGGGGGAACACTGAAGCTTTCTTT